Listed here is a single T cell receptor (beta chain). This entry is derived from a study of cytomegalovirus exposure and HLA in healthy donors. Produced via immunoSEQ multiplex PCR; TCRdb's table is partial and in-frame only. The table lists some 150,000 clones, approximately 94% of them singletons. V was shortened by 0 bases and J by 1 base, with 10 bases between the two germline ends. This CDR3 contains 15 residues. The V gene's germline CDR1 is SGHRS and CDR2 YFSETQ. This chain uses TRBV5-1 with TRBJ1-1; unclear D gene. The TCR comes from a man between 18 and 29 years old in good health and CMV-seropositive. Material for sequencing was PBMCs. The CDR3 DNA sequence: TGCGCCAGCAGCTTGGGGTGGGCCGCGAACACTGAAGCTTTCTTT. Its protein product is CASSLGWAANTEAFF. Together with reference TRBV5-1 and TRBJ1-1, the CDR3 gives the full variable domain: KAGVTQTPRYLIKTRGQQVTLSCSPISGHRSVSWYQQTPGQGLQFLFEYFSETQRNKGNFPGRFSGRQFSNSRSEMNVSTLELGDSALYLCASSLGWAANTEAFFGQGTRLTVV.